Here is one TCR beta chain with its context. The PCR employed 60 Vbeta primers together with 13 Jbeta primers. Here immunoSEQ multiplex PCR was the method, and the copy in TCRdb shows in-frame clones only, minus some. Among 100,000 to 150,000 clones listed, 75% to 85% were seen once. The sample belongs to a study of cytomegalovirus exposure and HLA in healthy donors. In germline, CDR1 is LGHNT, CDR2 FRNRAP. Trimming removed 9 bases from V and 1 base from J; junction bases left unmatched: 8. The CDR3 is 15 amino acids. This chain links TRBV12-5 with TRBJ2-5, with 10 bases fitting TRBD2. The receptor was derived from a middle-aged woman in good health and CMV-seronegative. Specimen: PBMCs. CDR3 bases: TGTGCTAGGGGCACTGGGACTAGCGCCCAAGAGACCCAGTACTTC. It codes for CARGTGTSAQETQYF.